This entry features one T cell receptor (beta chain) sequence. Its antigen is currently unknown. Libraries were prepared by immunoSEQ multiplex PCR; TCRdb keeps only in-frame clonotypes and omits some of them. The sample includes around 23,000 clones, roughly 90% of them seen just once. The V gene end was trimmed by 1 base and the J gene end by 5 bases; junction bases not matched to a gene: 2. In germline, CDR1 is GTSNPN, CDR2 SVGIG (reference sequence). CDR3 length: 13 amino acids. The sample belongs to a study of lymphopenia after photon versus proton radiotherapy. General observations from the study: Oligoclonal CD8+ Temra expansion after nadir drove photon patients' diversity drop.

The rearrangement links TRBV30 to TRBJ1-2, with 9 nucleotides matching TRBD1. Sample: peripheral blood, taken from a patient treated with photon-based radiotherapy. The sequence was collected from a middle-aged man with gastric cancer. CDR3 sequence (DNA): TGTGCCTGGAGTGCAGACAGGGGGTATGGCTACACCTTC. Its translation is CAWSADRGYGYTF.